This TCR beta chain was recorded in a study of blood T cell repertoires in COVID-19. At the level of the study: The United States, Italy and Spain were the sources of the acute and convalescent COVID-19 samples. T cells, B-cell-depleted T cells, or PBMCs supplied cDNA or gDNA.

The germline gives CDR1 KGHSH, CDR2 LQKENI. CDR3 length: 17 amino acids. V trimming: 5 bases; J trimming: 8 bases; junction bases outside the gene matches: 13. Under the authors' procedure: Quantification of nucleated cells was approximated via reference gene primer amplification. The protocol was immunoSEQ multiplex PCR, while the TCRdb copy is restricted to in-frame clones and leaves out a portion. V and J calls and clone size are given by that table; D and trimming were obtained from the DNA. Of roughly 41,000 clones in the sample, 88% were seen once. The TCR originated in a human donor in a cohort sampled during active COVID-19. The sequenced material came from peripheral blood. The gene calls are TRBV18 and TRBJ1-5, with 12 positions matching TRBD1. CDR3 residues: CASSLTPGQGAEEPQHF. Here the CDR3 DNA reads TGTGCCAGCTCATTGACCCCGGGACAGGGGGCGGAAGAGCCCCAGCATTTT. Using reference TRBV18 and TRBJ1-5 for the parts outside the CDR3, the full variable domain is NAGVMQNPRHLVRRRGQEARLRCSPMKGHSHVYWYRQLPEEGLKFMVYLQKENIIDESGMPKERFSAEFPKEGPSILRIQQVVRGDSAAYFCASSLTPGQGAEEPQHFGDGTRLSIL.